The entry that follows covers one T cell receptor (beta chain) sequence. Antigen specificity is unknown. Sampling of blood occurred at baseline, cycle 4 day 1, and cycle 7 day 1. After removal of 4 bases from V and 3 bases from J, the junction contained 2 bases not matched to a gene. The CDR3 loop spans 14 amino acids. Germline assignment: CDR1 SNHLY and CDR2 FYNNEI. This record comes from a study of OX40 agonist ivuxolimab in advanced cancers. Study details: Under the entry rules, prior anti-PD-1, anti-PD-L1 or anti-CTLA-4 therapy was allowed, and 40% had some. Patients achieving partial responses numbered three: one hepatocellular carcinoma case and two cutaneous melanoma cases. The study's findings and limits: Clonal expansion was seen in CD4+ and CD8+ blood T cells by week 6 at 0.1 to 3.0 mg/kg.

Sequenced by immunoSEQ multiplex PCR; TCRdb stores in-frame clones only, minus some. The top ten hold 2% to 2.5% of the sample, which has approximately 17,000 clones, around 80% seen once. The sample was CD4+ or CD8+ T cells sorted from blood, taken in a trial of the OX40 agonist ivuxolimab. The rearrangement links TRBV2 to TRBJ2-3; 9 bases fit TRBD1. The origin of this receptor is an adult with an advanced solid tumor such as melanoma, head and neck, liver or kidney cancer. The DNA for the CDR3 is TGTGCCAGCAGTGGCGACAGGGGGACAGATACGCAGTATTTT. This gives the protein CASSGDRGTDTQYF.